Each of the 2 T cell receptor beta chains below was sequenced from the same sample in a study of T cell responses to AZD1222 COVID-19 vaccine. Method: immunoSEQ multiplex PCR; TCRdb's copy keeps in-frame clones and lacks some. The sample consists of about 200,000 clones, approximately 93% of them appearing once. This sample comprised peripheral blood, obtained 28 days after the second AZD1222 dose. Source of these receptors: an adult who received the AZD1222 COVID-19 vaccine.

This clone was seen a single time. The CDR3 nucleotides are TGTGCCATCAACGTGGGGGCTAGCTTGGCAGATACGCAGTATTTT. This sequence encodes CAINVGASLADTQYF. This chain links TRBV10-3 with TRBJ2-3, with TRBD1 as a possible D gene (6 bases). The V end lost 7 bases, the J end lost 4 bases, and 18 bases lay between the germline ends. Germline CDR1 reads ENHRY; CDR2 reads SYGVKD. The CDR3 length is 15 residues.

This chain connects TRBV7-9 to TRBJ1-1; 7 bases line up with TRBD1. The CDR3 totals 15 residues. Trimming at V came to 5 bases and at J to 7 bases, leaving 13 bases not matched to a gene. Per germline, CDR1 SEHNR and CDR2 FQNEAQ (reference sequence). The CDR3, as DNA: TGTGCCAGCAGCGTCAAAGGAGGGACAGTTCGTGAAGCTTTCTTT. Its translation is CASSVKGGTVREAFF.